This T cell receptor beta chain was observed in a study of T cell responses to AZD1222 COVID-19 vaccine. About the study: Analyses pooled second doses at about 4 or about 12 weeks. Findings of the study overall: At study baseline, merely about 6 AZD1222 recipients were seropositive. There were mostly white British donors and more females than males, and clonal diversity was possibly underestimated.

Details on this clone: Its antigen is as yet unknown.

Generated by immunoSEQ multiplex PCR, the TCRdb table keeps only in-frame clones and is missing some. The sample shows about 130,000 clones, roughly 93% of them seen only once. The germline V and J ends were trimmed by 11 bases and 10 bases, with 20 bases remaining between them. Per the germline V gene, CDR1 is LGHDT and CDR2 is YNNKEL (reference sequence). CDR3 length equals 12 residues. The receptor was isolated from an adult in good health. This sample comprised peripheral blood, obtained on day 0 of AZD1222 vaccination. V usage is TRBV3-1 (or the pseudogene TRBV3-2) and J usage is TRBJ1-1; D possibly corresponds to TRBD1 (5 bases). The CDR3 spells CAALGGNGGAFF. CDR3 nucleotides: TGTGCCGCCCTTGGGGGGAATGGGGGAGCTTTCTTT.